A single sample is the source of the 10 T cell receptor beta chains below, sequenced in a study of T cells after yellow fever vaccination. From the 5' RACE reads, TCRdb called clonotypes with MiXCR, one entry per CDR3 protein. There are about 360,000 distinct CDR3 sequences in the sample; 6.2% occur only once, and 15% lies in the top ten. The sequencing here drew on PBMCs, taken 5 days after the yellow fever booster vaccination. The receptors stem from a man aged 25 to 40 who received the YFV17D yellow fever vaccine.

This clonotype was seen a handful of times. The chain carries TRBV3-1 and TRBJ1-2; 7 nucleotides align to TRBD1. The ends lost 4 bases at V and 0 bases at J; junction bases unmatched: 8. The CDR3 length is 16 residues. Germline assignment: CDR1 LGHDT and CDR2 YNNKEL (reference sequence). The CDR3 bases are TGTGCCAGCAGCCTAGGGACAGCCGCGCCTAACTATGGCTACACCTTC. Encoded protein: CASSLGTAAPNYGYTF.

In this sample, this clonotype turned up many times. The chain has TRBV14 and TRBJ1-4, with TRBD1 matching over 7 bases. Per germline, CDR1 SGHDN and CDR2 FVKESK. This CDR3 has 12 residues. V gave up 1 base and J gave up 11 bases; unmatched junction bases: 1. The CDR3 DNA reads TGTGCCAGCAGCCAAGTCAGGGGGAAACTGTTTTTT. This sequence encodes CASSQVRGKLFF.

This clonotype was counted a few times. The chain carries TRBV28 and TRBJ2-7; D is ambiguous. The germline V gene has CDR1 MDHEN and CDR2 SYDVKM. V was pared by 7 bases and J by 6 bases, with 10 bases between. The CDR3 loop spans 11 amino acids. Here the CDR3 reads CASKIESEQYF. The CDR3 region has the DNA TGTGCCAGCAAAATCGAGTCCGAGCAGTACTTC.

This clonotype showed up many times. The CDR3 bases are TGTGCCAGCAGTGAATTAGGGACAGGATGGTGGGAGACCCAGTACTTC. This translates into CASSELGTGWWETQYF. V gene TRBV25-1 combines with J gene TRBJ2-5; 8 positions match TRBD1. This CDR3 has 16 residues. V dropped 1 base and J dropped 5; count of bases not matched to a gene: 9. Germline V gene data show CDR1 as MGHDK and CDR2 as SYGVNS.

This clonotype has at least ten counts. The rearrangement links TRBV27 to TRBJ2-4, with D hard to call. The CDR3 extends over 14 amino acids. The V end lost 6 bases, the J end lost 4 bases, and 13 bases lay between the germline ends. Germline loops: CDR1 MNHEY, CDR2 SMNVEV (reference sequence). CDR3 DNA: TGTGCCAGCAGATCGGAAAGGAGAAAAAACATTCAGTACTTC. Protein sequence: CASRSERRKNIQYF.

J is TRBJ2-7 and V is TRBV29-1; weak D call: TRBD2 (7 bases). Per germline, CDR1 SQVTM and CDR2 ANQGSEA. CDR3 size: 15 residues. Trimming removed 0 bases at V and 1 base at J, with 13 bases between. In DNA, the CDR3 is TGCAGCGTTGAAGATCGGGGGGCAGGGTCCTACGAGCAGTACTTC. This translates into CSVEDRGAGSYEQYF.

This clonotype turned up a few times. The CDR3 nucleotides are TGTGCCGGGGGGCAGACCGAACCCTACGAGCAGTACTTC. It codes for CAGGQTEPYEQYF. The gene calls are TRBV27 and TRBJ2-7, with D possibly being TRBD1 or TRBD2 (6 bases each). This CDR3 has 13 amino acids. V lost 11 bases, J lost 2 bases, and 16 bases lay in between. Germline CDR1 is MNHEY and CDR2 is SMNVEV (reference sequence).

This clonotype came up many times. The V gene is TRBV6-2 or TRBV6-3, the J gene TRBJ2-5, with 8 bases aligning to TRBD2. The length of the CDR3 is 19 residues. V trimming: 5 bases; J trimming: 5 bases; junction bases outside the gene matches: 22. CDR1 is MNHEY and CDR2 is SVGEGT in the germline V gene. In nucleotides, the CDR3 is TGTGCCAGCAGTCGCCCCCCCGTGCTAGGAGCGGGAGTCGAGGAGACCCAGTACTTC. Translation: CASSRPPVLGAGVEETQYF.

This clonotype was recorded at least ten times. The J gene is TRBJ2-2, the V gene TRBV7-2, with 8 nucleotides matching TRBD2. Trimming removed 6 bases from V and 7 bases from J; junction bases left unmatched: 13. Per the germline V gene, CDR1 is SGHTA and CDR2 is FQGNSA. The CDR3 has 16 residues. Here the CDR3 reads CASSPGGTGFGGELFF. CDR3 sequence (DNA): TGTGCCAGCAGTCCGGGGGGGACCGGATTCGGCGGGGAGCTGTTTTTT.

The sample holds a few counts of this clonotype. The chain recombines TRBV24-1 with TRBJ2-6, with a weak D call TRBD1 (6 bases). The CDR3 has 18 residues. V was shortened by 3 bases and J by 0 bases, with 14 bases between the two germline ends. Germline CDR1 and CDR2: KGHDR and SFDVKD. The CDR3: CATSDPRNRASGANVLTF. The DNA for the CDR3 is TGTGCCACCAGTGATCCCCGTAACAGGGCCTCTGGGGCCAACGTCCTGACTTTC.